One and the same sample provided the 6 T cell receptor beta chains below, sequenced in a study of blood T cell repertoires in COVID-19. Assay used: immunoSEQ multiplex PCR; TCRdb lists only in-frame clones, some missing. The repertoire holds around 97,000 clones, with roughly 90% as singletons. The sample taken for sequencing was peripheral blood. These receptor sequences come from a human donor in a cohort sampled during active COVID-19.

This chain links TRBV28 with TRBJ2-7; a weak D match, TRBD1 (5 bases). The germline V gene has CDR1 MDHEN and CDR2 SYDVKM. Trimming shortened V by 3 bases and J by 5 bases, and 11 bases separated the two germline ends. The CDR3 covers 13 residues. CDR3 in amino acids: CASSFHNRNEQYF. CDR3 sequence (DNA): TGTGCCAGCAGTTTTCATAACAGGAACGAGCAGTACTTC.

The V and J genes are TRBV28 and TRBJ2-1; D is undetermined. Trimming took 9 bases from V and 0 from J, leaving 15 bases between them. The CDR3 extends over 15 amino acids. Germline CDR1 and CDR2: MDHEN and SYDVKM. CDR3 sequence: CASRYGSNSYNEQFF. DNA for the CDR3: TGTGCCAGTCGGTACGGTTCTAACTCCTACAATGAGCAGTTCTTC.

The chain couples TRBV7-2 to TRBJ2-5; 8 nucleotides match TRBD2. The CDR3 is made up of 15 amino acids. Germline V CDR1 and CDR2: SGHTA, FQGNSA. V dropped 5 bases and J dropped 1; count of bases not matched to a gene: 6. The CDR3 DNA reads as TGTGCCAGCAGCCTCGGGGGGGGCCTCCAAGAGACCCAGTACTTC. Its translation: CASSLGGGLQETQYF.

This clone was seen once. The chain carries TRBV9 and TRBJ2-1; possibly TRBD1 for D (6 bases). The CDR3 covers 14 residues. The germline CDR1 and CDR2 sequences are SGDLS and YYNGEE. V was trimmed by 0 bases and J by 7 bases, leaving 11 bases between them. CDR3 sequence reads: CASSVGGQINEQFF. For the CDR3, the DNA is TGTGCCAGCAGCGTAGGAGGACAGATTAATGAGCAGTTCTTC.

The chain employs TRBV19 and TRBJ2-3; perhaps TRBD1 as D (6 bases). The ends were cut back, 11 bases at V and 0 bases at J, with 18 bases in the middle. Germline V gene data show CDR1 as LNHDA and CDR2 as SQIVND (reference sequence). The CDR3 spans 15 residues. CDR3 sequence: CAASGPGASTDTQYF. CDR3 sequence (DNA): TGTGCCGCAAGTGGGCCAGGGGCTAGCACAGATACGCAGTATTTT.

The chain has TRBV3-1 (or the pseudogene TRBV3-2) and TRBJ2-7, with 9 bases matching TRBD2. This CDR3 has 16 amino acids. Germline loops: CDR1 LGHDT, CDR2 YNNKEL (reference sequence). Trimming cost V 0 bases and J 6 bases; bases outside gene matches: 9. The CDR3 nucleotides read TGTGCCAGCAGCCAAGACTTCTTTGGGACTAGCTTCGAGCAGTACTTC. Translating it yields CASSQDFFGTSFEQYF.